Below, 5 T cell receptor beta chains from the same sample are listed, as sequenced in a study of blood T cells in healthy people across ages (dated by TCRdb to about 2015). The library was made by 5' RACE. Sequencing was performed on an Illumina HiSeq 2500. A second roughly 6 to 12 cycle PCR used a sample-barcoded 5' primer and a J-beta primer mix. The public reads were run again by TCRdb, first through fastp at Q25 and then through MiXCR, and only productive beta chains were kept. Rows merge per CDR3 protein into single entries with the most common DNA and genes. The sample table lists some 760,000 distinct CDR3 sequences, roughly 25% of them with a count of one. More than 8.5% of the sample belongs to the ten largest clones. These same data were also listed under a study on T cells of mothers and their children.

The sample was blood. These receptors were taken from a boy between 10 and 17 years old in good health.

The gene calls are TRBV7-9 and TRBJ2-5; TRBD1 or TRBD2 may be the D gene (5 bases each). Germline CDR1 SEHNR, CDR2 FQNEAQ (reference sequence). V was clipped by 2 bases and J by 5 bases, with 24 bases between them. The length of the CDR3 is 18 residues. The CDR3 sequence is CASSLTSGGSGRMETQYF. The CDR3, as DNA: TGTGCCAGCAGCTTAACGTCCGGCGGGTCGGGGCGGATGGAGACCCAGTACTTC.

The V and J genes are TRBV7-2 and TRBJ2-1; 7 bases fit TRBD2. Germline V CDR1 and CDR2: SGHTA, FQGNSA. The CDR3 is 14 residues long. J lost 4 bases, V lost 7 bases, and 7 bases had no gene match. The CDR3 reads CASNPPGGYNEQFF. The CDR3 region has the DNA TGTGCCAGCAATCCCCCCGGGGGGTACAATGAGCAGTTCTTC. Full variable domain (outside the CDR3, taken from reference TRBV7-2 and TRBJ2-1): GAGVSQSPSNKVTEKGKDVELRCDPISGHTALYWYRQSLGQGLEFLIYFQGNSAPDKSGLPSDRFSAERTGGSVSTLTIQRTQQEDSAVYLCASNPPGGYNEQFFGPGTRLTVL.

CDR3 residues: CASSLLTGPSSYNEQFF. CDR3 DNA: TGTGCCAGCAGCCTTCTTACAGGTCCTAGCTCCTACAATGAGCAGTTCTTC. The chain has TRBV9 and TRBJ2-1, with D possibly matching TRBD1 (5 bases). Per the germline V gene, CDR1 is SGDLS and CDR2 is YYNGEE. This CDR3 has 17 amino acids. V lost 4 bases and J 0 bases, leaving 17 bases between the germline ends. The variable domain in full, with the rest retrieved from reference TRBV9 and TRBJ2-1, is DSGVTQTPKHLITATGQRVTLRCSPRSGDLSVYWYQQSLDQGLQFLIQYYNGEERAKGNILERFSAQQFPDLHSELNLSSLELGDSALYFCASSLLTGPSSYNEQFFGPGTRLTVL.

This clonotype has more than one count but fewer than ten. The chain couples TRBV6-1 to TRBJ2-2; the D gene is possibly TRBD1 (7 bases). CDR1 is MNHNS and CDR2 is SASEGT in the germline V gene. The CDR3 sequence is 16 residues long. Trimming stripped 7 bases from V and 5 bases from J, with 20 bases between. This CDR3 is CASTNSGGLSTGELFF. In DNA, the CDR3 is TGTGCCAGCACCAACTCAGGGGGACTCAGTACCGGGGAGCTGTTTTTT.

This clonotype was observed a handful of times. The J gene is TRBJ2-7, the V gene TRBV12-3 or TRBV12-4; 15 bases are shared with TRBD2. Trimming removed 5 bases from V and 7 bases from J; junction bases left unmatched: 9. The CDR3 is made up of 16 amino acids. CDR3 DNA sequence: TGTGCCAGCAGTCTGGGGACTAGCGGGAGGATGGGGGAGCAGTACTTC. Translating it yields CASSLGTSGRMGEQYF.